This T cell receptor (beta chain) is from a study of CD8+ T cells in alopecia areata. Germline CDR1 reads SQVTM; CDR2 reads ANQGSEA. The length of the CDR3 is 15 residues. The junction had 7 bases not matched to a gene; V was cut back by 6 bases and J by 0 bases. As the sequencing template, cDNA was produced by extracting RNA and reverse transcribing it. Method: immunoSEQ multiplex PCR; TCRdb's copy keeps in-frame clones and lacks some. The data hold around 270,000 clones, with roughly 60% observed a single time. As to treatment: oral pan-JAK inhibitor, 5-10 mg twice daily. This material consisted of CD4+ T cells sorted from blood, taken at week 24, from a patient treated with tofacitinib. The receptor was derived from a human donor with alopecia areata. The chain employs TRBV29-1 and TRBJ2-3, with TRBD2 matching over 9 bases. CDR3 residues: CSVDSGGRSTDTQYF. CDR3 coding DNA: TGCAGCGTGGATAGCGGGGGACGTAGCACAGATACGCAGTATTTT.